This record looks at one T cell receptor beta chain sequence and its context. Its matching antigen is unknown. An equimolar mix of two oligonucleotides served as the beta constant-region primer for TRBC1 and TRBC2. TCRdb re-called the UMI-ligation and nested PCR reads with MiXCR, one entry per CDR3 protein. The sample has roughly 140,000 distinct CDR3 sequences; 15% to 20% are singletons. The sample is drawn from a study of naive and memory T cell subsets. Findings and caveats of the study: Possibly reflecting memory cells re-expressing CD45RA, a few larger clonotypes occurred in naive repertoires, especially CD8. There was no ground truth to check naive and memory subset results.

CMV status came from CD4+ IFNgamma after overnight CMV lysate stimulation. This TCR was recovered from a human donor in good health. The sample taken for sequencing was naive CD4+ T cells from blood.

The CDR3 coding sequence is TGTGCCAGCAGTTTAACGGGGCTACCAGGCACCGGGGAGCTGTTTTTT. This encodes CASSLTGLPGTGELFF. The J gene is TRBJ2-2, the V gene TRBV28, with D perhaps given as TRBD1 or TRBD2 (5 bases each). The CDR3 spans 16 residues. Germline V gives CDR1 MDHEN, CDR2 SYDVKM. Trimming cost V 2 bases and J 4 bases, with 14 bases left between them.